The clone carrying this T cell receptor beta chain was seen only once. Method: immunoSEQ multiplex PCR; TCRdb's copy keeps in-frame clones and lacks some. The table includes 86,000 or so clones, roughly 91% detected once. V shed 2 bases and J 8 bases; nucleotides not matched to a gene: 8. CDR3 size: 14 residues. Germline CDR1 is MGHRA and CDR2 is YSYEKL. The source of the sample is a study of blood T cell repertoires in COVID-19. This sequence joins TRBV4-1 and TRBJ1-1, with TRBD1 matching 7 bases. The sample taken for sequencing was peripheral blood. The sequence came from a woman in her forties or fifties in a cohort sampled during active COVID-19. DNA for the CDR3: TGCGCCAGCAGCCAAATCGAGACAGGGACAGAAGCTTTCTTT. Its translation is CASSQIETGTEAFF.